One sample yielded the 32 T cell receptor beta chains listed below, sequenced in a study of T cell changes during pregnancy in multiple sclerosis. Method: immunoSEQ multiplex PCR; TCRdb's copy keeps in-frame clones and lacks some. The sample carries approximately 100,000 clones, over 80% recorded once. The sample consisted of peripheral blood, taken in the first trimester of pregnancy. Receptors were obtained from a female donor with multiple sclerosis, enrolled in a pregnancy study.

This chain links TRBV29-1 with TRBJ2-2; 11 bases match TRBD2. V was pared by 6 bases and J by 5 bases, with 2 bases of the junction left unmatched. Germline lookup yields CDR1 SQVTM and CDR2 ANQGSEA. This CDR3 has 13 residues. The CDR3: CSVRLAGTGELFF. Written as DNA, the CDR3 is TGCAGCGTCCGACTAGCGGGGACCGGGGAGCTGTTTTTT.

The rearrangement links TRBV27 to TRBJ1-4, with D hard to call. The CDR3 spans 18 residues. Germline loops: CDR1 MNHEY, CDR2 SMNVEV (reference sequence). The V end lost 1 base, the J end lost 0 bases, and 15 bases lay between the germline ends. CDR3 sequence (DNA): TGTGCCAGCAGTTTATACTCCCGAGGCGCCTCAACTAATGAAAAACTGTTTTTT. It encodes CASSLYSRGASTNEKLFF.

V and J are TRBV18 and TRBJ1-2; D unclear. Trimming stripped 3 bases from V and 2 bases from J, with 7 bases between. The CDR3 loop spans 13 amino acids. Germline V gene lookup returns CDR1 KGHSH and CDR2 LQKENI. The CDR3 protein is CASSPGANYGYTF. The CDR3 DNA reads TGTGCCAGCTCACCGGGAGCCAACTATGGCTACACCTTC.

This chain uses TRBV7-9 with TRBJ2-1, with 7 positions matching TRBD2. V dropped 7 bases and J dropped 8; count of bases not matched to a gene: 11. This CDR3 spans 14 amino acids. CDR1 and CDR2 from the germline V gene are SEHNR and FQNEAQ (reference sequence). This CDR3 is CASKFGEGMDEQFF. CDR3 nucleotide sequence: TGTGCCAGCAAATTTGGGGAGGGAATGGATGAGCAGTTCTTC.

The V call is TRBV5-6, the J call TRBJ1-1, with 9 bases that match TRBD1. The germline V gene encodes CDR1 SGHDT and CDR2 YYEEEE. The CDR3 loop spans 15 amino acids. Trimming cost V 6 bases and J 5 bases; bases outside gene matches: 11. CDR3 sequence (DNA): TGTGCCAGCACCCTCTGGGGGACAGGGTGGACTGAAGCTTTCTTT. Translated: CASTLWGTGWTEAFF.

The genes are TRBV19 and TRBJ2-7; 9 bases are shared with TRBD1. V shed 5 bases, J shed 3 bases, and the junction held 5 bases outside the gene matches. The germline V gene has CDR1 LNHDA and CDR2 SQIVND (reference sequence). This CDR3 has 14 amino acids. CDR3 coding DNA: TGTGCCAGTAGTCCGGGACAGGGTCACTACGAGCAGTACTTC. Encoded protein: CASSPGQGHYEQYF.

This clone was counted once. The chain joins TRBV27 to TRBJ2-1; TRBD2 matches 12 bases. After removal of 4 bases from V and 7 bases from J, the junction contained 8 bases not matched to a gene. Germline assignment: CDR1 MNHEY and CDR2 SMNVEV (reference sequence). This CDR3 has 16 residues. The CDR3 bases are TGTGCCAGCAGTTCTCTCGTCGGACTAGCGGGGAATGAGCAGTTCTTC. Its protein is CASSSLVGLAGNEQFF.

CDR3 residues: CASSLTQKETQYF. In nucleotides, the CDR3 is TGTGCCAGCAGCTTAACTCAGAAAGAGACCCAGTACTTC. The chain recombines TRBV7-3 with TRBJ2-5; no definite D call. The CDR3 consists of 13 residues. Germline CDR1 is SGHTA and CDR2 is FQGTGA. Trimming took 0 bases from V and 3 from J, leaving 5 bases between them. Using reference TRBV7-3 and TRBJ2-5 for the parts outside the CDR3, the full variable domain is GAGVSQTPSNKVTEKGKYVELRCDPISGHTALYWYRQSLGQGPEFLIYFQGTGAADDSGLPNDRFFAVRPEGSVSTLKIQRTERGDSAVYLCASSLTQKETQYFGPGTRLLVL.

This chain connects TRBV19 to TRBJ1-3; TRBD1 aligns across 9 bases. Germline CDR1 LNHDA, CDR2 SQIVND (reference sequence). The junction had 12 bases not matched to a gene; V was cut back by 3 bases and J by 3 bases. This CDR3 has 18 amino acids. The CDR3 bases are TGTGCCAGTAGTATGTCCACAGGGGGCGCCGGGCGTGGAAACACCATATATTTT. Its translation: CASSMSTGGAGRGNTIYF.

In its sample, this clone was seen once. The CDR3 sequence: CASRPGQGAGNEQFF. The CDR3 DNA is TGTGCCAGCAGACCCGGACAGGGGGCGGGCAATGAGCAGTTCTTC. This chain links TRBV5-4 with TRBJ2-1; 11 bases are shared with TRBD1. The V gene end was trimmed by 5 bases and the J gene end by 6 bases; junction bases not matched to a gene: 7. This CDR3 has 15 residues. Germline lookup yields CDR1 SGHNT and CDR2 YYREEE (reference sequence). The full variable domain, with the rest looked up from reference TRBV5-4 and TRBJ2-1, is ETGVTQSPTHLIKTRGQQVTLRCSSQSGHNTVSWYQQALGQGPQFIFQYYREEENGRGNFPPRFSGLQFPNYSSELNVNALELDDSALYLCASRPGQGAGNEQFFGPGTRLTVL.

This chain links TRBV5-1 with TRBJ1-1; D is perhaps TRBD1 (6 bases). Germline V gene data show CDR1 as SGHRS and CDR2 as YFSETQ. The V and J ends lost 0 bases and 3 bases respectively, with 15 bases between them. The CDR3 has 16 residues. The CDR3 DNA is TGCGCCAGCAGCTTGGACCCACAGGGTACGGACACTGAAGCTTTCTTT. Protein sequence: CASSLDPQGTDTEAFF.

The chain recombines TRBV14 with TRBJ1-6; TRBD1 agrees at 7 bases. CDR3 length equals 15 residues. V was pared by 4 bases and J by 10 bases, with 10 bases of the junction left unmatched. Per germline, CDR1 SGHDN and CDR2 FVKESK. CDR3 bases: TGTGCCAGCAGCCCCGACCCGACAGGGAAATCACCCCTCCACTTT. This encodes CASSPDPTGKSPLHF.

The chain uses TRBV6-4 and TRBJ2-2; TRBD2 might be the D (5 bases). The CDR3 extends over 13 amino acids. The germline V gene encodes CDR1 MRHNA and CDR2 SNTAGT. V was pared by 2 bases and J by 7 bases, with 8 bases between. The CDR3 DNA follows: TGTGCCAGCAGTGACGAGGGCCACGGGGAGCTGTTTTTT. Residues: CASSDEGHGELFF.

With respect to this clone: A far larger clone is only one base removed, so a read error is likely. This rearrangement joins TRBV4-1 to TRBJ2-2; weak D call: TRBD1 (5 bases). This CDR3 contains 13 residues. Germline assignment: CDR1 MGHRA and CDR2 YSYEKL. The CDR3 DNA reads TGCTCCAGCAGCTTTGCAGGGCAAGGGGAGCTGTTTTTT. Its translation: CSSSFAGQGELFF.

In nucleotides, the CDR3 is TGTGCCAGCAGCTTAGGCAGAAACTATCAAGATCACTATGGCTACACCTTC. The encoded protein is CASSLGRNYQDHYGYTF. This chain links TRBV13 with TRBJ1-2; no clear D. Looked up from germline, CDR1 is PRHDT and CDR2 is FYEKMQ (reference sequence). V lost 0 bases to trimming and J lost 3 bases, with 17 bases between them. The CDR3 consists of 17 residues.

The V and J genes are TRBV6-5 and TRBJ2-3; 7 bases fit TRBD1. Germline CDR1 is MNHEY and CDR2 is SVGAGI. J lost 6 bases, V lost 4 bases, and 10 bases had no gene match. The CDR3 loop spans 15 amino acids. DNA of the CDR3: TGTGCCAGCAGTTCATGGACAGGTCAGAGGGATACGCAGTATTTT. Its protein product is CASSSWTGQRDTQYF.

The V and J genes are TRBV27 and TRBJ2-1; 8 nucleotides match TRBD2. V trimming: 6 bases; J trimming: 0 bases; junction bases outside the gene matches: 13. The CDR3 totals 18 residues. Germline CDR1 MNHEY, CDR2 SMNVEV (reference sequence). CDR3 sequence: CASRNRLAGWGSYNEQFF. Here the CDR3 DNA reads TGTGCCAGCAGGAACCGTTTAGCGGGGTGGGGCTCCTACAATGAGCAGTTCTTC.

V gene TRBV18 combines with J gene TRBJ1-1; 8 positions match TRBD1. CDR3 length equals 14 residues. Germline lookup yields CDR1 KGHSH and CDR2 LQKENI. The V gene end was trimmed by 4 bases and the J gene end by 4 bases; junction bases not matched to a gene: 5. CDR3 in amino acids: CASSHGQGGTEAFF. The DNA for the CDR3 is TGTGCCAGCTCACACGGACAGGGAGGCACTGAAGCTTTCTTT.

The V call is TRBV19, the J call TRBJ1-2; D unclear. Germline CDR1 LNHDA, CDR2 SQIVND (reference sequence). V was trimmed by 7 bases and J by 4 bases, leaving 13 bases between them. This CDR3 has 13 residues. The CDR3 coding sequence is TGTGCCAGTAACAGACATGCCACCTATGGCTACACCTTC. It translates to CASNRHATYGYTF.

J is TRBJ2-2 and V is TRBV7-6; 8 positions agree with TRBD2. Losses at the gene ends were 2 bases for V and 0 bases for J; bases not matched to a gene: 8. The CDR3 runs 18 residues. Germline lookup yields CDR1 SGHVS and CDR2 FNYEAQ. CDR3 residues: CASSLTLPGGANTGELFF. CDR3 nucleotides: TGTGCCAGCAGCTTAACCCTTCCCGGGGGGGCGAACACCGGGGAGCTGTTTTTT.

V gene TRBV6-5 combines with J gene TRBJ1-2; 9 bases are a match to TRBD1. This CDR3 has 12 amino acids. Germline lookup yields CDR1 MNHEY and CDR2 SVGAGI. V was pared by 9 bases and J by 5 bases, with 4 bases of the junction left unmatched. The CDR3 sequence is CASRGQGYGYTF. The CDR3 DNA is TGTGCCAGTCGGGGACAGGGTTATGGCTACACCTTC.

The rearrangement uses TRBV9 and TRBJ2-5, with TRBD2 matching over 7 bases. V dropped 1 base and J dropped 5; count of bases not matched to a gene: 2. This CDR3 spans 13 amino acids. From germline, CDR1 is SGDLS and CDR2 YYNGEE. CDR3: CASSVMGGETQYF. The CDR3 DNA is TGTGCCAGCAGCGTAATGGGAGGGGAGACCCAGTACTTC.

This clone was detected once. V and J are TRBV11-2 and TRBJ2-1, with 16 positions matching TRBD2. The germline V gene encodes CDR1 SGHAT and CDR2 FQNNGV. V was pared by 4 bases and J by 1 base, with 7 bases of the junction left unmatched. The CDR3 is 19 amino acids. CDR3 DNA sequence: TGTGCCAGCAGCTCCGCGGCGGGACTAGCGGGGGGGTCCTACAATGAGCAGTTCTTC. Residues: CASSSAAGLAGGSYNEQFF.

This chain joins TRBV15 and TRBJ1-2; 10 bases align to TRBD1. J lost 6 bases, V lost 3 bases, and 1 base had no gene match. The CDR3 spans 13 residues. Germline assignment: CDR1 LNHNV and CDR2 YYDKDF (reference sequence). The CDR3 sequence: CATSSDRGHGYTF. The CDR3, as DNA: TGTGCCACCAGCAGCGACAGGGGGCATGGCTACACCTTC.

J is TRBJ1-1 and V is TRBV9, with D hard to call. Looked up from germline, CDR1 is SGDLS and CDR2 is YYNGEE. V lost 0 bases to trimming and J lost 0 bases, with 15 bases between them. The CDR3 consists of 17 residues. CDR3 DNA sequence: TGTGCCAGCAGCGTAGCCCCCTTTGACACTTTGAACACTGAAGCTTTCTTT. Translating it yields CASSVAPFDTLNTEAFF. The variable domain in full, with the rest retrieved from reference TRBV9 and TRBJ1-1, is DSGVTQTPKHLITATGQRVTLRCSPRSGDLSVYWYQQSLDQGLQFLIQYYNGEERAKGNILERFSAQQFPDLHSELNLSSLELGDSALYFCASSVAPFDTLNTEAFFGQGTRLTVV.

In DNA form, the CDR3 reads TGTGCCAGCAGCCCCATGACAATCTGGAACTATGGCTACACCTTC. Protein: CASSPMTIWNYGYTF. The rearrangement uses TRBV7-9 and TRBJ1-2; no firm D call. Trimming left V 5 bases short and J 2 bases short, with 15 bases between. The CDR3 has 15 residues. The germline CDR1 and CDR2 sequences are SEHNR and FQNEAQ (reference sequence).

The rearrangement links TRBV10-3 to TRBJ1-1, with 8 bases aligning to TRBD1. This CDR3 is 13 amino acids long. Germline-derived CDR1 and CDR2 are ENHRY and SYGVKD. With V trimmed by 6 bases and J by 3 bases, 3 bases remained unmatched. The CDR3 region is CAIRDREHTEAFF. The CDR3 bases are TGTGCCATCAGGGACAGGGAGCACACTGAAGCTTTCTTT.

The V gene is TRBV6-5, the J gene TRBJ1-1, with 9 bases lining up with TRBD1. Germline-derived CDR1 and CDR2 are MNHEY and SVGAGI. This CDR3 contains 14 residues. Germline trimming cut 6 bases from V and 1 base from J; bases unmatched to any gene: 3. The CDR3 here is CASRRDRANTEAFF. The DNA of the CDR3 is TGTGCCAGCAGGCGGGACAGGGCGAACACTGAAGCTTTCTTT.

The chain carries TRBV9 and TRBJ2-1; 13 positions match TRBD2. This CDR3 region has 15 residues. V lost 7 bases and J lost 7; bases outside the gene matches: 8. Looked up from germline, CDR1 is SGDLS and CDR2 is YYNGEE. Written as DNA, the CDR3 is TGTGCCAGCGGGGGACTAGCGGGGACCGGGAATGAGCAGTTCTTC. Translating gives CASGGLAGTGNEQFF. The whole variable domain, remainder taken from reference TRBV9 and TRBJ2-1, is DSGVTQTPKHLITATGQRVTLRCSPRSGDLSVYWYQQSLDQGLQFLIQYYNGEERAKGNILERFSAQQFPDLHSELNLSSLELGDSALYFCASGGLAGTGNEQFFGPGTRLTVL.

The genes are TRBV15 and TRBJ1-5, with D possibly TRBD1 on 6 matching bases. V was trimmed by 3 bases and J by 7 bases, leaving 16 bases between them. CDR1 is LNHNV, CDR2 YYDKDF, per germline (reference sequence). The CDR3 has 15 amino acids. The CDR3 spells CATSSPRTQGQPQHF. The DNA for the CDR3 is TGTGCCACCAGCAGCCCGAGGACACAGGGCCAGCCCCAGCATTTT.

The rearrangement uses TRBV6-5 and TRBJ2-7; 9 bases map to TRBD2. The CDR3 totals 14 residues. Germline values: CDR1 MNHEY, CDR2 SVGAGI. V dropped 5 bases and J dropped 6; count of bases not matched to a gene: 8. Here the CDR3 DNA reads TGTGCCAGCAGTCGTGTCGCGGGGGGGGCCGAGCAGTACTTC. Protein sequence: CASSRVAGGAEQYF.

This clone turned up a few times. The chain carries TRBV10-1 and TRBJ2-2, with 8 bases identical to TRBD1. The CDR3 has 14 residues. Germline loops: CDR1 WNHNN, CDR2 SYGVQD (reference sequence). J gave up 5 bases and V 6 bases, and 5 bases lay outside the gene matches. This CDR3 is CASRRDRSTGELFF. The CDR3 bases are TGCGCCAGCAGGCGGGACAGGAGTACCGGGGAGCTGTTTTTT.